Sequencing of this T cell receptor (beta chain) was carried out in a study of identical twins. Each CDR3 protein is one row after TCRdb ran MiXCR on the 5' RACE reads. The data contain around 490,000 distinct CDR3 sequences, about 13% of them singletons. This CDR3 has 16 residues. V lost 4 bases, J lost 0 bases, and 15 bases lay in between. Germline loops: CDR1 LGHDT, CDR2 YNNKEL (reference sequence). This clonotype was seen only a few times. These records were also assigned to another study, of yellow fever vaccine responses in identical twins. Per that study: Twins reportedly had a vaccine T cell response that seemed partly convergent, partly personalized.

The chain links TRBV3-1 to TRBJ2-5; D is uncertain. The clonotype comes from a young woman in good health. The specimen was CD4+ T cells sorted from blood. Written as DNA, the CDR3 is TGTGCCAGCAGCCCTAGTTCGGCTACTTACCAAGAGACCCAGTACTTC. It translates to CASSPSSATYQETQYF.